This TCR beta chain comes out of a study of blood T cell repertoires in COVID-19. For the study at large: Sites across the United States, Italy and Spain contributed samples from acute and convalescent COVID-19. From T cells, B-cell-depleted T cells, or PBMCs came the material, which was cDNA or gDNA.

In assigning cohorts, the study relied on participant-reported clinical history. The germline gives CDR1 LGHDT, CDR2 YNNKEL (reference sequence). The J segment lost 3 bases and the V segment lost 4 bases, leaving 10 bases of the junction unmatched. The CDR3 sequence is 17 residues long. Authors' methods: Amplification from reference gene primers served as the basis for estimated nucleated cell counts. The table came from immunoSEQ multiplex PCR; TCRdb's copy has only in-frame clones and leaves some out. V, J and clone size were drawn from that table, and D and trimming were deduced from the DNA. The sample has 350,000 to 400,000 clones, 88% seen once.

Sequencing was done on a sample of PBMCs or T cells enriched from blood (not recorded which). This sequence was found in a young woman with acute COVID-19. This sequence joins TRBV3-1 (or the pseudogene TRBV3-2) and TRBJ1-2; 11 bases map to TRBD1. CDR3 sequence (DNA): TGTGCCAGCAGCCTACACCGGGACAGGGGGAGGGACTATGGCTACACCTTC. It codes for CASSLHRDRGRDYGYTF.